This TCR beta chain comes out of a study of human T cells and chemical hapten exposure (dated by TCRdb to about 2021). With respect to the entire study: For sensitization, 2% DPC in acetone was applied to a 2 cm by 2 cm area of upper inner arm skin. Weekly therapeutic DPC doses were additionally applied to the scalp of patients throughout the approximately 24-week study period. Patch testing was done on the upper back using Finn chambers containing 0.01% DPC, and results were scored after 6 days according to International Contact Dermatitis Research Group standards. The mostly female patient cohort included alopecia areata with under or over 50% scalp involvement, alopecia totalis and alopecia universalis. Libraries were pooled for sequencing, and per-sample TCR yields varied mainly because of small differences in library volumes within the pool. This study followed changes in the peripheral blood TCR repertoire in vivo during primary and secondary sensitization of alopecia patients to the hapten diphenylcyclopropenone (DPC). Blood samples were taken from patients before sensitization (week 0) and then at 2, 6 and about 24 weeks after DPC sensitization. Twenty-nine alopecia patients provided blood for TCR sequencing at one to four time points (pre-sensitization, 2, 6 and 24 weeks). Broader findings and caveats from the paper: Repeated subsampling changed both the strength of the expansion versus patch-test correlation and the threshold at which the correlation became significant. All patients had alopecia, a presumed autoimmune disease, so their immune response might differ from that of healthy individuals. No change with DPC sensitization was found in the number of TCRs above 1 in 1000 frequency, and no evidence of global repertoire structure alterations was found. Compared with pre-sensitization or healthy control sets, expanded TCRs formed significantly more large CDR3 similarity clusters, which is consistent with antigen-driven responses. The number of PT1 expanded TCRs positively correlated with patch test score, significant at thresholds 8, 16 and 32 but not 4.

Comments on this clonotype: This receptor's antigen is unknown. No clone much larger than this one lies a single base away; base qualities are absent.

CDR1 is given as DFQATT and CDR2 as SNEGSKA, both from the germline V gene (reference sequence). Trimming takes 2 bases from V and 4 bases from J, and the germline ends sit 20 bases apart. From cysteine to phenylalanine, the CDR3 is 16 amino acids long. Only the CDR3 region is kept as DNA, spanning 48 bases read in frame from base 1. The time point label of this sample denotes: patch test 2, 6 weeks after DPC sensitization. Read against the paper, the sample's treatment or condition label means: therapeutic diphenylcyclopropenone sensitization with weekly scalp DPC. At every patch-test visit, the blood draw took place before the patch test was put on. To be eligible, patients had to be aged 18 to 70, diagnosed with alopecia and judged suitable for DPC therapy, while pregnant patients were excluded. Total RNA was extracted from unfractionated whole blood that had been collected in Tempus Blood RNA tubes.

The library was built by means of RACE. Instrument used: NextSeq 500. Library preparation attached unique molecular identifiers to individual cDNA molecules for quantitative, reproducible TCR counting. From each blood RNA sample, both TCR alpha and TCR beta chains were sequenced. Processing in the source paper ran as follows. Samples had a median of about 96,000 TCRs, with a range from about 23,224 to 700,000. The Decombinator software suite was used to annotate the V, J and CDR3 of the TCR reads. For the PS versus PT1 abundance plots, all samples were subsampled to the same number of TCRs (28,000). Expanded TCRs were defined as absent before sensitization and observed at least eight times at the 2-week time point. The public sequencing data were trimmed at Q25 with fastp and processed into clonotypes with MiXCR by TCRdb, which kept only in-frame beta chains. Rows with a matching CDR3 protein are joined into one entry that keeps the most common DNA and genes. These V and J calls rely on TCRdb rather than the paper's analysis. In this sample the table shows over 70,000 distinct CDR3 sequences, under 14% of which occur a single time. The ten largest make up 1.5% to 2% of the sample.

The source of this sequence is a man younger than 35 with alopecia areata. Some clones in this sample may be carry-over from other donors' samples. The chain joins TRBV20-1 to TRBJ1-1; TRBD1 might be the D gene, on 6 matching bases. The sample in question was whole blood, obtained in connection with sensitization to the hapten diphenylcyclopropenone (DPC). The CDR3 in this case is CSARSPGRGFGTEAFF. The sequence in DNA is TGCAGTGCTAGATCCCCAGGGAGGGGGTTTGGCACTGAAGCTTTCTTT.